Included here is one T cell receptor (beta chain) sequence, with context. The source of the sample is a study of regulatory T cells in long-lasting Graves disease. Both iRepertoire HTBI primers and Arm-PCR of CDR3 regions were used to build the TCR beta libraries. TCRdb processed the multiplex PCR reads anew with MiXCR; each CDR3 protein has one entry. The sample yields roughly 560,000 distinct CDR3 sequences, about 16% seen once. V dropped 1 base and J dropped 7 bases, with 4 bases sitting between them. Germline V gives CDR1 LGHNT, CDR2 FRNRAP. CDR3 size: 11 residues. The time point denotes: newly diagnosed GD, antithyroid drugs for less than 3 months. PBMCs provided the RNA from which the TCR library was made. These data were also filed under a second study, of T cells in Graves' hyperthyroidism and ophthalmopathy.

This clonotype was sampled from a woman aged 35-65 years with Graves disease. The sample consisted of peripheral blood mononuclear cells (PBMCs), taken at new diagnosis, from a patient treated with antithyroid drugs. The rearrangement joins TRBV12-5 to TRBJ1-1; D is unclear. The CDR3 spells CASGLGDEAFF. In DNA form, the CDR3 reads TGTGCTAGTGGTTTGGGTGATGAAGCTTTCTTT.